These T cell receptor beta chains were read from a single sample in a study of blood T cell repertoires in COVID-19. TCRdb keeps only in-frame clones here, not all; method: immunoSEQ multiplex PCR. The data contain roughly 200,000 clones, around nine tenths of them singletons. The sequencing sample was made of peripheral blood. The origin of the receptors is a man aged 35 to 55 with active or convalescent COVID-19. Both conserved end residues are part of each CDR3. The order of the fields is clone size, D gene, CDR3 length, J gene, V gene, CDR3 protein, CDR3 DNA. The D gene is left open where the match is weak. Not every row has a clone size; where given, it reads once, few, many or a size class.

NA,NA,15,TRBJ2-7,TRBV9,CASSVDPTASYEQYF,TGTGCCAGCAGCGTAGACCCGACAGCCTCCTACGAGCAGTACTTC
NA,NA,17,TRBJ1-1,TRBV4-1,CASSQVGGGGWNTEAFF,TGCGCCAGCAGCCAAGTCGGCGGGGGAGGATGGAACACTGAAGCTTTCTTT
few,TRBD1,16,TRBJ2-2,TRBV19,CASSMGQGANTGELFF,TGTGCCAGTAGTATGGGCCAGGGGGCGAACACCGGGGAGCTGTTTTTT
once,NA,17,TRBJ1-5,TRBV7-8,CASSQRSGGYRNQPQHF,TGTGCCAGCAGCCAGCGCTCGGGGGGCTATCGCAATCAGCCCCAGCATTTT
NA,TRBD2,16,TRBJ2-3,TRBV7-9,CASSLVAGGAADTQYF,TGTGCCAGCAGCTTAGTGGCCGGGGGGGCCGCAGATACGCAGTATTTT
NA,TRBD1,13,TRBJ2-7,TRBV5-1,CASTPDRDYEQYF,TGCGCCAGCACCCCGGACAGGGACTACGAGCAGTACTTC
NA,NA,17,TRBJ1-4,TRBV11-2,CASSARSTGATNEKLFF,TGTGCCAGCAGCGCCCGCAGTACAGGTGCAACTAATGAAAAACTGTTTTTT
NA,TRBD1,13,TRBJ1-2,TRBV6-5,CASTQGQGLGYTF,TGTGCCAGCACCCAGGGACAGGGCCTTGGCTACACCTTC
once,NA,13,TRBJ2-5,TRBV6-2/TRBV6-3,CASSYFRQETQYF,TGTGCCAGCAGTTACTTTAGACAAGAGACCCAGTACTTC
NA,NA,18,TRBJ2-3,TRBV12-2,CASRPVAGGFLSTDTQYF,TGTGCAAGTCGACCTGTAGCGGGGGGTTTCCTTAGCACAGATACGCAGTATTTT
NA,TRBD1,15,TRBJ1-3,TRBV30,CAWRPTGRSGNTIYF,TGTGCCTGGAGGCCGACAGGGCGCTCTGGAAACACCATATATTTT
NA,TRBD1,15,TRBJ1-5,TRBV28,CASSRRQGSNQPQHF,TGTGCCAGCAGTAGGCGACAGGGGTCCAATCAGCCCCAGCATTTT
NA,TRBD1,13,TRBJ2-7,TRBV19,CASSGQGTYEQYF,TGTGCCAGTTCCGGACAGGGTACCTACGAGCAGTACTTC
NA,NA,14,TRBJ2-3,TRBV28,CASSSPDRTDTQYF,TGTGCCAGCAGTTCGCCCGACAGAACAGATACGCAGTATTTT
once,TRBD1,14,TRBJ1-3,TRBV5-1,CASSLGGPRNTIYF,TGCGCCAGCAGCTTAGGGGGCCCACGAAACACCATATATTTT
NA,NA,14,TRBJ1-6,TRBV30,CAWINRGNNSPLHF,TGTGCCTGGATAAATCGGGGGAATAATTCACCCCTCCACTTT
few,TRBD2,15,TRBJ2-7,TRBV5-1,CASSFGQGGSYEQYF,TGCGCCAGCAGCTTTGGGCAGGGAGGGTCCTACGAGCAGTACTTC
NA,NA,11,TRBJ1-1,TRBV20-1,CSARRSATSFF,TGCAGTGCTAGACGTTCTGCGACATCTTTCTTT
NA,TRBD1,15,TRBJ2-1,TRBV9,CASSVGRQGYNEQFF,TGTGCCAGCAGCGTAGGAAGACAGGGTTACAATGAGCAGTTCTTC
few,NA,12,TRBJ2-7,TRBV7-9,CASSKDSYEQYF,TGTGCCAGCAGCAAGGACAGCTACGAGCAGTACTTC
NA,TRBD1,16,TRBJ1-1,TRBV28,CASSLSRGPSNTEAFF,TGTGCCAGCAGTTTATCCAGGGGGCCGTCGAACACTGAAGCTTTCTTT
NA,NA,15,TRBJ1-5,TRBV18,CASSLEDGINQPQHF,TGTGCCAGCTCACTGGAGGACGGCATCAATCAGCCCCAGCATTTT
NA,NA,11,TRBJ1-4,TRBV30,CAWGGHHKLFF,TGTGCCTGGGGCGGACACCACAAACTGTTTTTT
NA,NA,15,TRBJ1-2,TRBV18,CASSPGQSSNYGYTF,TGTGCCAGCTCACCTGGACAGTCCTCTAACTATGGCTACACCTTC
NA,TRBD1,14,TRBJ1-2,TRBV2,CASSMDREGYGYTF,TGTGCCAGCAGTATGGACAGGGAGGGGTATGGCTACACCTTC
NA,NA,13,TRBJ1-2,TRBV6-5,CASRQRENYGYTF,TGTGCCAGCAGGCAACGGGAGAACTATGGCTACACCTTC
NA,NA,14,TRBJ2-1,TRBV7-9,CASSLQTVYNEQFF,TGTGCCAGCAGCTTACAGACAGTATACAATGAGCAGTTCTTC
NA,TRBD1,14,TRBJ1-1,TRBV5-6,CASSSDRLNTEAFF,TGTGCCAGCAGCTCGGACAGGCTGAACACTGAAGCTTTCTTT
NA,NA,18,TRBJ1-6,TRBV5-6,CASSLAAKRLSYNSPLHF,TGTGCCAGCAGCTTGGCGGCCAAGCGACTCTCCTATAATTCACCCCTCCACTTT
NA,TRBD1,14,TRBJ1-5,TRBV3-1/TRBV3-2,CASSHGQGYQPQHF,TGTGCCAGCAGCCATGGACAGGGTTACCAGCCCCAGCATTTT
NA,TRBD2,15,TRBJ2-7,TRBV15,CATSRRAGRSYEQYF,TGTGCCACCAGCAGGAGAGCGGGGCGATCCTACGAGCAGTACTTC
NA,NA,11,TRBJ1-2,TRBV29-1,CSVVARAGYTF,TGCAGCGTTGTAGCCAGGGCTGGCTACACCTTC
few,TRBD1,15,TRBJ1-1,TRBV29-1,CSVVDRGKPNTEAFF,TGCAGCGTTGTCGACAGGGGAAAGCCAAACACTGAAGCTTTCTTT
NA,TRBD2,13,TRBJ2-3,TRBV7-8,CASRRDYPDTQYF,TGTGCCAGCAGGCGGGACTACCCAGATACGCAGTATTTT
NA,NA,15,TRBJ2-5,TRBV4-2,CASSQATSGQETQYF,TGTGCCAGCAGCCAAGCAACATCAGGTCAAGAGACCCAGTACTTC
NA,NA,15,TRBJ1-4,TRBV4-2,CASSQDQMGRGKLFF,TGTGCCAGCAGCCAAGATCAGATGGGGCGCGGAAAACTGTTTTTT
NA,TRBD2,16,TRBJ2-1,TRBV5-1,CASSLLVSGGDNEQFF,TGCGCCAGCAGCTTATTGGTGAGCGGGGGGGACAATGAGCAGTTCTTC
few,NA,14,TRBJ1-3,TRBV10-3,CAIKFSDSGNTIYF,TGTGCCATCAAATTCAGCGACTCTGGAAACACCATATATTTT
NA,NA,15,TRBJ2-1,TRBV9,CASSPVPSSYNEQFF,TGTGCCAGCAGCCCCGTACCTAGCTCCTACAATGAGCAGTTCTTC
NA,NA,13,TRBJ1-5,TRBV25-1,CASRGGSNQPQHF,TGTGCCAGCAGGGGGGGTAGCAATCAGCCCCAGCATTTT